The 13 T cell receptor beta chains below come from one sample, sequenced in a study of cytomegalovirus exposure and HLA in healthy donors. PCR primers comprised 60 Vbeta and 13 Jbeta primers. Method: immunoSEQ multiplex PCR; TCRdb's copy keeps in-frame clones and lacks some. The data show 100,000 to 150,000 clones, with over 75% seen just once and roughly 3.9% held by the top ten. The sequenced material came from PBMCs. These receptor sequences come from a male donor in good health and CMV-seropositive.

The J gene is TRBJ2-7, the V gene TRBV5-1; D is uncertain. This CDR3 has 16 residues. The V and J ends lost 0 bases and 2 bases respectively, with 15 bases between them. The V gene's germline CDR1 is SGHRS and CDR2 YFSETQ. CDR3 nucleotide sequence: TGCGCCAGCAGCTTGGGGATTAGCCAACGTACCTACGAGCAGTACTTC. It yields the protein CASSLGISQRTYEQYF.

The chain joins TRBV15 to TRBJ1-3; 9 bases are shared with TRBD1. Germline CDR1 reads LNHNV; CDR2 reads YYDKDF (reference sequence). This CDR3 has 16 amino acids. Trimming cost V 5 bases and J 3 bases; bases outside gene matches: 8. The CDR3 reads CATSRRTGVGGNTIYF. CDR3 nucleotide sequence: TGTGCCACCAGCCGGCGGACAGGGGTTGGTGGAAACACCATATATTTT.

CDR3 coding DNA: TGTGCCAGCAGTTACACCCGCCTACTCATGAACACTGAAGCTTTCTTT. Residues: CASSYTRLLMNTEAFF. V gene TRBV6-5 combines with J gene TRBJ1-1; D gene uncertain. This CDR3 is 16 amino acids long. The V gene's germline CDR1 is MNHEY and CDR2 SVGAGI. V was shortened by 2 bases and J by 0 bases, with 13 bases between the two germline ends.

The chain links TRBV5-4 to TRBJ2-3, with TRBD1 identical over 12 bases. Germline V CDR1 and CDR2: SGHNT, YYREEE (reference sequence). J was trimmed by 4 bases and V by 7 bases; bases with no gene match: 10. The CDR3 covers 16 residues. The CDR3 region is CASWTGTGGLADTQYF. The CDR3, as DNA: TGTGCCAGCTGGACCGGGACAGGGGGCTTGGCAGATACGCAGTATTTT.

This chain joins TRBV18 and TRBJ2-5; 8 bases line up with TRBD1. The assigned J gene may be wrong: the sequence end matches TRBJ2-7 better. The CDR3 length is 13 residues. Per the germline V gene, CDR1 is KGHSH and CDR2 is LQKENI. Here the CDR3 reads CASSPTGAYEQYF. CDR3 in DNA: TGTGCCAGCTCACCGACAGGGGCCTACGAGCAGTACTTC.

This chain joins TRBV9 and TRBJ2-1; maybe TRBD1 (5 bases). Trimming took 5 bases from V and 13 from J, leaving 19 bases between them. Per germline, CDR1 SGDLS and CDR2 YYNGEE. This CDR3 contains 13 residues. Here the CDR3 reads CASSTQDDSSQFF. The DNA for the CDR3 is TGTGCCAGCAGTACCCAAGACGACAGTAGTCAGTTCTTC.

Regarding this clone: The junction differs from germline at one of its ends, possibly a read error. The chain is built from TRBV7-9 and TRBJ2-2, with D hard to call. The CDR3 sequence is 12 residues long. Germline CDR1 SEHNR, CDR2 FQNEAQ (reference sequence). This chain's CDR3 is CSSSYNTGELFF. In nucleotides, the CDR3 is TGTTCCAGCAGCTATAATACCGGGGAGCTGTTTTTT.

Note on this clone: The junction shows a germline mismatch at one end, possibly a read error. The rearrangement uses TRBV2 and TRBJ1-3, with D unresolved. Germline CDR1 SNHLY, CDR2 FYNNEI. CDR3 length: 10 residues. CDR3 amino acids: CASSEREQDF. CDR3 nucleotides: TGTGCCAGCAGTGAACGAGAGCAAGATTTT.

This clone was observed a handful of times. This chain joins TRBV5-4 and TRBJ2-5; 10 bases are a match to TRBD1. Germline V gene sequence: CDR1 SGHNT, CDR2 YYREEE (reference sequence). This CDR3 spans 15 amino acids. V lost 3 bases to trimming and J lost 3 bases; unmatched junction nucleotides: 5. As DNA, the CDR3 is TGTGCCAGCAGCTCTGCCGGGACAGGGGAAGAGACCCAGTACTTC. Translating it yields CASSSAGTGEETQYF.

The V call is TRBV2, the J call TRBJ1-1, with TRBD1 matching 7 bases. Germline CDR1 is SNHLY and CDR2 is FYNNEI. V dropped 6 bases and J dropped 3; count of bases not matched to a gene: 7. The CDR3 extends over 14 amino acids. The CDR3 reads CASRETGWYTEAFF. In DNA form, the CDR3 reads TGTGCCAGCAGGGAGACAGGGTGGTACACTGAAGCTTTCTTT.

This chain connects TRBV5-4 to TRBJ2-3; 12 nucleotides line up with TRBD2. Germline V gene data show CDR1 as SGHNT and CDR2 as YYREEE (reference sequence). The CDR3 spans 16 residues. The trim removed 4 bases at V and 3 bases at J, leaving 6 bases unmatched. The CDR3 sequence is CASSQQGTSGTDTQYF. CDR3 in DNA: TGTGCCAGCAGCCAGCAGGGGACTAGCGGGACAGATACGCAGTATTTT.

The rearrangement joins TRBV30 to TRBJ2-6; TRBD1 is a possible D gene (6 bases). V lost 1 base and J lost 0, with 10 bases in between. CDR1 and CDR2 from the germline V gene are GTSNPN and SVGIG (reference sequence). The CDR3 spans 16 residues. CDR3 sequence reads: CAWSGQAHSGANVLTF. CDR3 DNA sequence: TGTGCCTGGAGTGGACAGGCACACTCTGGGGCCAACGTCCTGACTTTC. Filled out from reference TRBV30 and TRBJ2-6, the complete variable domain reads SQTIHQWPATLVQPVGSPLSLECTVEGTSNPNLYWYRQAAGRGLQLLFYSVGIGQISSEVPQNLSASRPQDRQFILSSKKLLLSDSGFYLCAWSGQAHSGANVLTFGAGSRLTVL.

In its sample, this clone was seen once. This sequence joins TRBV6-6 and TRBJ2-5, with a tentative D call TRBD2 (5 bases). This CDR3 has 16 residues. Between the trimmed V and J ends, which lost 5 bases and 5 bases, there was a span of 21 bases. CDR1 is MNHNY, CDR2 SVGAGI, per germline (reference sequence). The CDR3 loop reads CASSTPGKGIGETQYF. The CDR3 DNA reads TGTGCCAGCAGTACCCCGGGGAAGGGCATTGGGGAGACCCAGTACTTC.